Listed here are 22 T cell receptor beta chains from one sample, sequenced in a study of human T cells and chemical hapten exposure. MiXCR was run by TCRdb on the RACE reads, yielding one entry per CDR3 protein. The sample contains some 380,000 distinct CDR3 sequences, approximately 4.4% of which appear only once. Time point of the sample: patch test 1, 2 weeks after DPC sensitization. The treatment is: therapeutic diphenylcyclopropenone sensitization with weekly scalp DPC. Sequenced here: whole blood, sampled in connection with sensitization to the hapten diphenylcyclopropenone (DPC). These receptors all stem from a woman aged 50 to 60 with alopecia areata. Some clones in this sample may be carry-over from other donors' samples.

The J gene is TRBJ1-1, the V gene TRBV7-9; possibly TRBD1 for D (6 bases). This CDR3 spans 16 amino acids. V shed 5 bases and J shed 0 bases, with 16 bases lying between them. Germline CDR1 SEHNR, CDR2 FQNEAQ (reference sequence). The DNA of the CDR3 is TGTGCCAGCAGCCCAGTACAGGGTCACATGAACACTGAAGCTTTCTTT. It specifies CASSPVQGHMNTEAFF.

This clonotype was recorded at least ten times. This chain uses TRBV12-3 or TRBV12-4 with TRBJ2-1; TRBD2 aligns across 8 bases. This CDR3 region has 14 residues. V lost 6 bases, J lost 7 bases, and 8 bases stayed unmatched. CDR3 in DNA: TGTGCCAGCAGCCCGGCGGGAGGCGGGAATGAGCAGTTCTTC. This sequence encodes CASSPAGGGNEQFF.

This chain joins TRBV6-1 and TRBJ2-1; tentatively, D is TRBD2 (6 bases). CDR1 is MNHNS and CDR2 is SASEGT in the germline V gene. This CDR3 spans 15 amino acids. V lost 4 bases and J 2 bases, leaving 12 bases between the germline ends. CDR3 coding DNA: TGTGCCAGCAGTGGAACCTGGGGGGCCTACAATGAGCAGTTCTTC. Translating it yields CASSGTWGAYNEQFF.

Ten or more counts support this clonotype. V gene TRBV20-1 combines with J gene TRBJ2-5; unclear D gene. The V end was cut by 6 bases, the J end by 3 bases, with 11 bases between. The germline gives CDR1 DFQATT, CDR2 SNEGSKA (reference sequence). The CDR3 runs 12 residues. CDR3 amino acids: CSAPDQEETQYF. The CDR3, as DNA: TGCAGTGCCCCCGACCAGGAAGAGACCCAGTACTTC.

This clonotype was seen at least ten times. V gene TRBV7-9 combines with J gene TRBJ2-2; D is undetermined. Trimming pared 5 bases from V and 6 bases from J, leaving 7 bases between. CDR1 is SEHNR and CDR2 is FQNEAQ in the germline V gene (reference sequence). The CDR3 is made up of 12 amino acids. CDR3 nucleotides: TGTGCCAGCAGCCAGGACGCCGGGGAGCTGTTTTTT. This translates into CASSQDAGELFF.

The chain has TRBV2 and TRBJ1-1; possible D gene TRBD1, 6 bases. V lost 7 bases and J 7 bases, leaving 16 bases between the germline ends. The CDR3 covers 13 residues. Germline V gene data show CDR1 as SNHLY and CDR2 as FYNNEI. The CDR3 loop is CASTLYGTFEAFF. CDR3 coding DNA: TGTGCCAGCACTTTATACGGGACATTTGAAGCTTTCTTT.

V is TRBV7-7 and J is TRBJ2-5, with a tentative D call TRBD2 (6 bases). This CDR3 is 14 amino acids long. Germline loops: CDR1 SSHAT, CDR2 FNYEAQ (reference sequence). V shed 2 bases and J shed 4 bases, with 11 bases lying between them. The CDR3 reads CASSLRAGPETQYF. For the CDR3, the DNA is TGTGCCAGCAGCTTAAGGGCGGGGCCAGAGACCCAGTACTTC.

The chain combines TRBV3-1 with TRBJ2-5; D may be TRBD1 or TRBD2 (5 bases each). V lost 4 bases, J lost 4 bases, and 13 bases lay in between. CDR1 is LGHDT and CDR2 is YNNKEL in the germline V gene (reference sequence). This CDR3 has 14 amino acids. The CDR3 loop reads CASSREGPIETQYF. Written as DNA, the CDR3 is TGTGCCAGCAGCCGAGAGGGACCGATAGAGACCCAGTACTTC.

The chain has TRBV6-1 and TRBJ1-5, with D possibly TRBD1 on 5 matching bases. Germline CDR1 and CDR2: MNHNS and SASEGT. The ends were cut back, 2 bases at V and 3 bases at J, with 11 bases in the middle. The CDR3 consists of 15 residues. The CDR3 nucleotides are TGTGCCAGCAGTGAATCAGACAGAGTCAATCAGCCCCAGCATTTT. It is translated as CASSESDRVNQPQHF.

This clonotype has a handful of counts. CDR3 in DNA: TGTGCCTGGAGTCAGGGGGTCTATCAGCCCCAGCATTTT. This translates into CAWSQGVYQPQHF. The chain uses TRBV30 and TRBJ1-5, with 7 bases lining up with TRBD1. CDR3 length: 13 amino acids. V trimming: 2 bases; J trimming: 5 bases; junction bases outside the gene matches: 3. Germline CDR1 is GTSNPN and CDR2 is SVGIG (reference sequence).

This clonotype was detected ten times or more. The chain uses TRBV20-1 and TRBJ1-4; D ambiguous. The CDR3 consists of 16 residues. V shed 6 bases and J shed 4 bases, with 21 bases lying between them. Germline V gene sequence: CDR1 DFQATT, CDR2 SNEGSKA (reference sequence). The CDR3 region is CSAEEKNRALNEKLFF. The DNA for the CDR3 is TGCAGTGCCGAGGAAAAAAATCGGGCCCTTAATGAAAAACTGTTTTTT.

The V and J genes are TRBV29-1 and TRBJ2-3; D is tentatively TRBD1 or TRBD2 (5 bases each). The germline V gene encodes CDR1 SQVTM and CDR2 ANQGSEA. V was clipped by 4 bases and J by 6 bases, with 20 bases between them. CDR3 length equals 15 residues. CDR3 nucleotides: TGCAGCGTTGCGGGGAGTGGGGCGTCAGGTGATACGCAGTATTTT. Its protein product is CSVAGSGASGDTQYF.

The table lists this clonotype with many counts. This chain uses TRBV7-2 with TRBJ2-5, with TRBD2 matching 12 bases. CDR1 and CDR2 (germline): SGHTA, FQGNSA. Germline trimming cut 1 base from V and 4 bases from J; bases unmatched to any gene: 4. The CDR3 contains 16 residues. The CDR3 loop reads CASSLGLAGATETQYF. CDR3 DNA sequence: TGTGCCAGCAGCTTAGGACTAGCGGGAGCCACAGAGACCCAGTACTTC.

This clonotype was observed many times. The chain joins TRBV15 to TRBJ2-1; 7 nucleotides match TRBD2. V shed 10 bases and J 4 bases; nucleotides not matched to a gene: 7. The CDR3 totals 13 residues. The V gene's germline CDR1 is LNHNV and CDR2 YYDKDF (reference sequence). The CDR3 bases are TGTGCCATCGGTCAGCGGGGTTACAATGAGCAGTTCTTC. It specifies CAIGQRGYNEQFF.

This clonotype came up a few times. J is TRBJ2-7 and V is TRBV6-5; 10 positions match TRBD1. The ends lost 4 bases at V and 5 bases at J; junction bases unmatched: 11. There are 16 residues in the CDR3. Germline V gives CDR1 MNHEY, CDR2 SVGAGI. CDR3 in DNA: TGTGCCAGCAGTTTAGGGGAGGGACAGGGGACGAACGAGCAGTACTTC. It encodes CASSLGEGQGTNEQYF.

There are many counts of this clonotype. The chain employs TRBV30 and TRBJ2-7; 10 nucleotides match TRBD2. V was pared by 0 bases and J by 3 bases, with 5 bases of the junction left unmatched. The length of the CDR3 is 15 residues. The germline gives CDR1 GTSNPN, CDR2 SVGIG (reference sequence). CDR3 sequence (DNA): TGTGCCTGGAGTGTAGATAGCGGGAGGTTCTACGAGCAGTACTTC. Translating gives CAWSVDSGRFYEQYF.

This clonotype was counted many times. This chain links TRBV9 with TRBJ2-7, with TRBD2 identical over 12 bases. With 3 bases clipped from V and 0 bases from J, the junction kept 4 bases outside the gene matches. This CDR3 is built from 16 residues. Looked up from germline, CDR1 is SGDLS and CDR2 is YYNGEE. The CDR3 sequence is CASSEGLAGLSYEQYF. CDR3 nucleotide sequence: TGTGCCAGCAGCGAGGGACTAGCGGGCCTCTCCTACGAGCAGTACTTC. Full variable domain (rest looked up from reference TRBV9 and TRBJ2-7): DSGVTQTPKHLITATGQRVTLRCSPRSGDLSVYWYQQSLDQGLQFLIQYYNGEERAKGNILERFSAQQFPDLHSELNLSSLELGDSALYFCASSEGLAGLSYEQYFGPGTRLTVT.

This clonotype was seen a handful of times. The chain joins TRBV27 to TRBJ2-1; D may be TRBD1 (6 bases). The germline V gene has CDR1 MNHEY and CDR2 SMNVEV (reference sequence). V was cut by 2 bases and J by 8 bases, with 13 bases left in between. The CDR3 is made up of 14 amino acids. CDR3 loop: CASSLRDIEDEQFF. DNA of the CDR3: TGTGCCAGCAGTTTACGGGACATTGAAGATGAGCAGTTCTTC.

There are many counts of this clonotype. This rearrangement joins TRBV12-3 or TRBV12-4 to TRBJ2-6; 7 positions match TRBD1. CDR3 length: 16 residues. V lost 6 bases and J lost 3; bases outside the gene matches: 8. CDR3 residues: CASRGSQGDGANVLTF. The CDR3 DNA is TGTGCCAGCAGAGGTAGTCAGGGGGATGGGGCCAACGTCCTGACTTTC.

This clonotype came up a few times. The V call is TRBV5-1, the J call TRBJ2-6; D is uncertain. The germline V gene has CDR1 SGHRS and CDR2 YFSETQ. V lost 2 bases and J lost 2, with 11 bases in between. The CDR3 has 16 amino acids. CDR3 sequence (DNA): TGCGCCAGCAGCTTACAAACAAATACTGGGGCCAACGTCCTGACTTTC. This encodes CASSLQTNTGANVLTF.

The chain has TRBV20-1 and TRBJ2-3, with TRBD1 matching over 7 bases. Germline V gives CDR1 DFQATT, CDR2 SNEGSKA (reference sequence). The CDR3 is made up of 14 amino acids. The V segment lost 5 bases and the J segment 0 bases; nucleotides outside the gene matches: 5. This CDR3 is CSARDRESTDTQYF. In DNA, the CDR3 is TGCAGTGCTCGCGACAGGGAGAGCACAGATACGCAGTATTTT.

This clonotype was picked up a small number of times. The J gene is TRBJ2-3, the V gene TRBV9; no clear D gene. CDR3 length equals 14 residues. Per germline, CDR1 SGDLS and CDR2 YYNGEE. V was clipped by 3 bases and J by 6 bases, with 14 bases between them. The CDR3 here is CASSEEDGRDTQYF. Here the CDR3 DNA reads TGTGCCAGCAGCGAAGAGGATGGCCGGGATACGCAGTATTTT. Variable domain in full (rest from reference TRBV9 and TRBJ2-3): DSGVTQTPKHLITATGQRVTLRCSPRSGDLSVYWYQQSLDQGLQFLIQYYNGEERAKGNILERFSAQQFPDLHSELNLSSLELGDSALYFCASSEEDGRDTQYFGPGTRLTVL.